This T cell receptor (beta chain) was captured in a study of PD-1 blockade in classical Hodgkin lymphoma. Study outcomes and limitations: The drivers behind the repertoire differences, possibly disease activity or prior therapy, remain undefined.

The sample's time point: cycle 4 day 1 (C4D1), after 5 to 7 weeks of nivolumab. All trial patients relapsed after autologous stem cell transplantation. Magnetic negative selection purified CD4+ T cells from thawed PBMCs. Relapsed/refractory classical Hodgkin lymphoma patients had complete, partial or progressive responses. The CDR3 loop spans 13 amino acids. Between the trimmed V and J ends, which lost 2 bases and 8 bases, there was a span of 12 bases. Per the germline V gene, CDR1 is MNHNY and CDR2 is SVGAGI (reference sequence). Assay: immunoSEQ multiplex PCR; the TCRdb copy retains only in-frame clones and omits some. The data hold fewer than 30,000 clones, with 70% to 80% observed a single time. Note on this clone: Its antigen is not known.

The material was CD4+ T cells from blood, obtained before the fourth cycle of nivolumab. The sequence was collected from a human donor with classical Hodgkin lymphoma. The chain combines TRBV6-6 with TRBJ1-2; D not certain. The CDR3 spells CASSYRVYDGYTF. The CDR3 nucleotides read TGTGCCAGCAGTTACAGGGTTTATGACGGCTACACCTTC.